The clone carrying this T cell receptor beta chain was observed at least ten times. The antigen is unknown. Germline V CDR1 and CDR2: SGHTA, FQGNSA. V was pared by 5 bases and J by 1 base, with 6 bases of the junction left unmatched. The CDR3 runs to 15 residues. The data belong to a study of CD8 T cells in ankylosing spondylitis. Study conclusions and caveats: In the blood and synovial fluid of reactive arthritis, some motif variants had been previously reported. The study looked at matched synovial fluid samples from ankylosing spondylitis patients. Disease-linked clones were reported to be significantly enriched there. A TCR beta motif of under 10 highly homologous variants appeared characteristic of ankylosing spondylitis blood.

Quantitative 5'-RACE with molecular barcodes was used to make the TCR beta libraries. TCRdb reprocessed the 5' RACE reads via MiXCR and lists one record per CDR3 protein. This sample has around 140,000 distinct CDR3 sequences, with roughly 11% found just once. The sample consisted of blood, either unsorted or a sorted T cell fraction (not recorded which). This chain joins TRBV7-2 and TRBJ2-3, with 7 bases identical to TRBD2. The receptor was derived from a female donor with ankylosing spondylitis or in good health (not recorded which). This CDR3 reads CASSQRTRGTDTQYF. CDR3 bases: TGTGCCAGCAGCCAACGGACTAGAGGCACAGATACGCAGTATTTT. The entire variable domain, with the rest obtained from reference TRBV7-2 and TRBJ2-3, is as follows: GAGVSQSPSNKVTEKGKDVELRCDPISGHTALYWYRQSLGQGLEFLIYFQGNSAPDKSGLPSDRFSAERTGGSVSTLTIQRTQQEDSAVYLCASSQRTRGTDTQYFGPGTRLTVL.